This T cell receptor beta chain was observed in a study of lymphopenia after photon versus proton radiotherapy. Germline assignment: CDR1 LNHNV and CDR2 YYDKDF (reference sequence). The CDR3 sequence is 14 residues long. Losses at the gene ends were 1 base for V and 2 bases for J; bases not matched to a gene: 2. This clone has ten or more counts. Its cognate antigen is unknown. Study results and limitations: Larger post-nadir TCR diversity loss correlated inversely with survival in deceased patients.

The method was immunoSEQ multiplex PCR; TCRdb's version includes in-frame clones alone and lacks a portion of them. The top ten hold around 5.1% of the sample, which has 160,000 or so clones, approximately 91% seen once. The rearrangement links TRBV15 to TRBJ2-7; 7 bases are shared with TRBD2. The specimen comprised peripheral blood, sampled from a patient treated with photon-based radiotherapy. The TCR originated in a man aged 50-60 years with gastric cancer. The chain's CDR3 is CATSRARGAYEQYF. CDR3 sequence (DNA): TGTGCCACCAGCAGAGCTCGGGGGGCCTACGAGCAGTACTTC.